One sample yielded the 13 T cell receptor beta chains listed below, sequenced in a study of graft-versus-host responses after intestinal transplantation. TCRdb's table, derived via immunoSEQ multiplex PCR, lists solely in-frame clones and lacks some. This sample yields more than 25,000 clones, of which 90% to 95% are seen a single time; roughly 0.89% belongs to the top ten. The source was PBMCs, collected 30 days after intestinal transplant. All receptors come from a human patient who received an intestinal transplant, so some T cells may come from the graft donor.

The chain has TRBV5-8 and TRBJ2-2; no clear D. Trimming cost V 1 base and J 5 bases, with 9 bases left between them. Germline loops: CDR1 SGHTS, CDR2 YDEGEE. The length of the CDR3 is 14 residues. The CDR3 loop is CASSLQVRTGELFF. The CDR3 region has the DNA TGTGCCAGCAGCTTGCAAGTTCGGACCGGGGAGCTGTTTTTT.

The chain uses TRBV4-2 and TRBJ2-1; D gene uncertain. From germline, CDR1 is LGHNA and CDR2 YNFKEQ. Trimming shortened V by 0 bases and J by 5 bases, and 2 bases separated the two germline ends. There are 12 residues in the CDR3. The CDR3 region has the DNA TGTGCCAGCAGCCAAGACCACAATGAGCAGTTCTTC. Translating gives CASSQDHNEQFF.

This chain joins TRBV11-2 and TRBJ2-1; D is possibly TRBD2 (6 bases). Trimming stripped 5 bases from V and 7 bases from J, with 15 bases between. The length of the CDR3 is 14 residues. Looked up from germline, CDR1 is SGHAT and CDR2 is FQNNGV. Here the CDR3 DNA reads TGTGCCAGCAGCCCGAGACTAGGCCCTAATGAGCAGTTCTTC. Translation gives CASSPRLGPNEQFF.

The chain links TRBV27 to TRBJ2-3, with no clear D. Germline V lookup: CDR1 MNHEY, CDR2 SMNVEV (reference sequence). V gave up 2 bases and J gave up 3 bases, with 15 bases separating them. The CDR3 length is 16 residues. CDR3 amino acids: CASSLITRARTDTQYF. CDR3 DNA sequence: TGTGCCAGCAGTTTAATTACCAGAGCTCGGACAGATACGCAGTATTTT.

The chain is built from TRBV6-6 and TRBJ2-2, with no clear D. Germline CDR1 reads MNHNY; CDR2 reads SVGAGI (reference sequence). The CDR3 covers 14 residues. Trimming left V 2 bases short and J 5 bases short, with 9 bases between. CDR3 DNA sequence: TGTGCCAGCAGTTACCCCGAGGAGACCGGGGAGCTGTTTTTT. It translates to CASSYPEETGELFF.

The CDR3 loop reads CASSFGGYTEAFF. The CDR3, as DNA: TGTGCCAGCAGTTTTGGGGGGTACACTGAAGCTTTCTTT. The chain employs TRBV28 and TRBJ1-1; tentative D call: TRBD1 (5 bases). Between the trimmed V and J ends, which lost 3 bases and 3 bases, there was a span of 8 bases. Germline assignment: CDR1 MDHEN and CDR2 SYDVKM. The CDR3 runs to 13 residues.

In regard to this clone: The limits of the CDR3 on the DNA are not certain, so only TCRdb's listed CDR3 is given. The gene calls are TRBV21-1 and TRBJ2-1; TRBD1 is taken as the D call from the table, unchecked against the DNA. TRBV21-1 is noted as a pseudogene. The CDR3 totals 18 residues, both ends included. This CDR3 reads CASSPPSVWGQGSNEQFF.

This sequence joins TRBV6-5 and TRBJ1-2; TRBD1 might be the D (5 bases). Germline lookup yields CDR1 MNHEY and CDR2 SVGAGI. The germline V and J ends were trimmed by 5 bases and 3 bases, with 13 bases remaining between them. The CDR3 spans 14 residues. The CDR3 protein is CASSERQSDYGYTF. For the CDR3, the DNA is TGTGCCAGCAGTGAAAGACAGAGCGACTATGGCTACACCTTC.

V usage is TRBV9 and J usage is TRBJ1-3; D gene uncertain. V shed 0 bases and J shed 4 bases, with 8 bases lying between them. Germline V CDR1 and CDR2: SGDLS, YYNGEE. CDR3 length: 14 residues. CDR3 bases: TGTGCCAGCAGCGTAGACCGAGGGGGAAACACCATATATTTT. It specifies CASSVDRGGNTIYF.

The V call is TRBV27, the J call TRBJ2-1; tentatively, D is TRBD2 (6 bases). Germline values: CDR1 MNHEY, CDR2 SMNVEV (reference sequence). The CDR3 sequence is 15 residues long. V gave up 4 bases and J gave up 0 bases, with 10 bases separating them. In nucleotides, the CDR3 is TGTGCCAGCAGTTGGGTCGGGAGCTCCTACAATGAGCAGTTCTTC. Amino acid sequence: CASSWVGSSYNEQFF.

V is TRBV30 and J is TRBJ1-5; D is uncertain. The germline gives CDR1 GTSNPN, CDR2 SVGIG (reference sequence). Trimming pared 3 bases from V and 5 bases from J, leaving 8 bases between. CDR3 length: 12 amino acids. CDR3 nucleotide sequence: TGTGCCTGGAGCAATGGGGATCAGCCCCAGCATTTT. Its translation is CAWSNGDQPQHF.

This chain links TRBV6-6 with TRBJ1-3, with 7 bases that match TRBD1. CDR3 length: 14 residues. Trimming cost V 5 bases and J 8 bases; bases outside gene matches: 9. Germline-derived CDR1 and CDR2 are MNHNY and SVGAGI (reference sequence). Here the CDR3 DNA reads TGTGCCAGCAGTCTCGACAGGGAATGGGACACCATATATTTT. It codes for CASSLDREWDTIYF.

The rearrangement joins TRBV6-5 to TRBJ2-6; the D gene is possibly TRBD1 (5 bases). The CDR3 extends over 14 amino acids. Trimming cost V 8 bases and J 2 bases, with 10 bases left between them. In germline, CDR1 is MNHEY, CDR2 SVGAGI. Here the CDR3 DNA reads TGTGCCAGCCACACAGGACCTGGGGCCAACGTCCTGACTTTC. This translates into CASHTGPGANVLTF.